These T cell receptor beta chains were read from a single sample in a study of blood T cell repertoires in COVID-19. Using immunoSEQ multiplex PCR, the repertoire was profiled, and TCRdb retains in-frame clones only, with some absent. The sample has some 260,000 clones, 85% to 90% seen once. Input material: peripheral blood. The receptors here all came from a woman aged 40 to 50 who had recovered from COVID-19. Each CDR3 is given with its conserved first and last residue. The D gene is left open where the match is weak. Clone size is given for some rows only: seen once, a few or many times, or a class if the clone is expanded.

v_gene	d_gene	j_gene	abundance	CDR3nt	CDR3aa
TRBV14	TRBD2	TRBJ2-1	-	TGTGCCAGCAGCCAAGAGGATAGCGGGAGGGCTCCCTACAATGAGCAGTTCTTC	CASSQEDSGRAPYNEQFF
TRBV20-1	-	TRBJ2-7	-	TGCAGGGGGGCGCCGGGGGAGCAGTACTTC	CRGAPGEQYF
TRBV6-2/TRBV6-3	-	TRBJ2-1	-	TGTGCCAGCAGTCTAGTATATGAGCAGTTCTTC	CASSLVYEQFF
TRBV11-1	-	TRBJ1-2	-	TGTGCCAGCAGCTTAGACGACAGAGATGGCTACACCTTC	CASSLDDRDGYTF
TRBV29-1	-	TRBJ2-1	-	TGCAGCGTTGGACGGGACTACAATGAGCAGTTCTTC	CSVGRDYNEQFF
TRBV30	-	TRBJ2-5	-	TGTGCCTGTGACCGGGGTTTAGAGACCCAGTACTTC	CACDRGLETQYF
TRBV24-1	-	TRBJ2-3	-	TGTGCCACCAGTGATTTACCCCACGGGGGGCCCAGCACAGATACGCAGTATTTT	CATSDLPHGGPSTDTQYF
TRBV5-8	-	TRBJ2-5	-	TGTGCCAGCATCCGGGTCGGTGCGGGGCACCAAGAGACCCAGTACTTC	CASIRVGAGHQETQYF
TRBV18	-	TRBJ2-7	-	TGTGCCAGCTCACCCAGGGGCACAGTCGAGCAGTACTTC	CASSPRGTVEQYF
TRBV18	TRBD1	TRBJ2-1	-	TGTGCCAGCTCACCACTTACAGGGGTGACTTACAATGAGCAGTTCTTC	CASSPLTGVTYNEQFF
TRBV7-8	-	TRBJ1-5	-	TGTGCCAGCAGTAACCTCAGGGAAAGCAATCAGCCCCAGCATTTT	CASSNLRESNQPQHF
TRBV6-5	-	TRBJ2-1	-	TGTGCCAGCAGTCCCCGCCCCTCTCAGACATTGCAGTTCTTC	CASSPRPSQTLQFF
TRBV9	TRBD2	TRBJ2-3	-	TGTGCCAGCAGCGTAGGGTATAGCGGGAAGGGGACAGATACGCAGTATTTT	CASSVGYSGKGTDTQYF
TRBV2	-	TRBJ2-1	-	TGTGCCAGCAGGTACACCCCCCCCAATGAGCAGTTCTTC	CASRYTPPNEQFF
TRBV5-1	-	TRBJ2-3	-	TGCGCCAGCAGCTTCGGGACCAGGGGGCAGTATTTT	CASSFGTRGQYF
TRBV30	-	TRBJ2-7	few	TGTGCCTGGAGTGTTGGCGGGGCCCCCTCCTACGAGCAGTACTTC	CAWSVGGAPSYEQYF
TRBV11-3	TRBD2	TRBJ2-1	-	TGTGCCAGCAGCCCCGGGAGGGGGAGGGACAATGAGCAGTTCTTC	CASSPGRGRDNEQFF